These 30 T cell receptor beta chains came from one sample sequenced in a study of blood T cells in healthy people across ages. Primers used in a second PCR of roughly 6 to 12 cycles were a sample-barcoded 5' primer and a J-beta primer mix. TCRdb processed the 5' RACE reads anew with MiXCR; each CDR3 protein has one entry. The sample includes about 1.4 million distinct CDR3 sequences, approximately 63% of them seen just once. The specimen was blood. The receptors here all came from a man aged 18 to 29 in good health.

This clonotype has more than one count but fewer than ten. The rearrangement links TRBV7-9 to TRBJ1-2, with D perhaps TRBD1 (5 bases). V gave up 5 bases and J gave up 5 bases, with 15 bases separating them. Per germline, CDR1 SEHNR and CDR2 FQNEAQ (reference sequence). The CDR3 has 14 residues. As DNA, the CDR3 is TGTGCCAGCAGCCGGGGGAGGCAGGGATATGGCTACACCTTC. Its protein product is CASSRGRQGYGYTF.

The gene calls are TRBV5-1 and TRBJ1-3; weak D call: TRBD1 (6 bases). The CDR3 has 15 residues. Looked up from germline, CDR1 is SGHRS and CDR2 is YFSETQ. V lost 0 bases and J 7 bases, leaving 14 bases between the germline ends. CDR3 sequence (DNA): TGCGCCAGCAGCTTGGGACAGGAGGCCACGAACACCATATATTTT. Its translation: CASSLGQEATNTIYF.

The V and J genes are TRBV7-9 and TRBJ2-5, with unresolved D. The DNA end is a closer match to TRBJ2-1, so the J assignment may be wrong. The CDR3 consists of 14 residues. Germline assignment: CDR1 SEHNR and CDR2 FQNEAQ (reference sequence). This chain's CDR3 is CASSRDTSQETQFF. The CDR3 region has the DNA TGTGCCAGCAGCCGAGACACGAGCCAAGAGACCCAGTTCTTC.

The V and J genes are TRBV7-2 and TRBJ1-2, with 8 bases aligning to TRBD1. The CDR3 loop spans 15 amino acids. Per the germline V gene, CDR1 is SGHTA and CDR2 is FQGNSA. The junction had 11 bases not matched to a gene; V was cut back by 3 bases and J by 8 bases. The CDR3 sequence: CASSFTPDRGRGYTF. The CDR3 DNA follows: TGTGCCAGCAGCTTTACCCCCGACAGGGGTCGAGGCTACACCTTC.

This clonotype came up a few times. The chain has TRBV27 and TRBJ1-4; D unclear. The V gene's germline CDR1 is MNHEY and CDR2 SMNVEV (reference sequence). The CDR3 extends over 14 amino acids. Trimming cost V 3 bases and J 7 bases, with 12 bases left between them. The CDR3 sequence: CASSLWAVGEKLFF. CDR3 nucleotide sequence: TGTGCCAGCAGTTTGTGGGCGGTGGGTGAAAAACTGTTTTTT.

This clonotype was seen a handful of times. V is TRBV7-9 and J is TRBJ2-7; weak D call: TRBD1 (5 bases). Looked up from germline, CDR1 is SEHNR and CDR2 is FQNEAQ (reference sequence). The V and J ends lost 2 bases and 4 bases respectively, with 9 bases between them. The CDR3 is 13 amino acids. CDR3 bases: TGTGCCAGCAGCTTAACGGCAGGGTACGAGCAGTACTTC. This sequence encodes CASSLTAGYEQYF.

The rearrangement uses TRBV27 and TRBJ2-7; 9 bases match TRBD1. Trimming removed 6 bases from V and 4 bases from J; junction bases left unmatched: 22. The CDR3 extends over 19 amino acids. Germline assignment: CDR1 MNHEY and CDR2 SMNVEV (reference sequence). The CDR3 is CASSPRGLKSGTGFYEQYF. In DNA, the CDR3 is TGTGCCAGCAGCCCTCGCGGGTTGAAATCCGGGACAGGGTTTTACGAGCAGTACTTC.

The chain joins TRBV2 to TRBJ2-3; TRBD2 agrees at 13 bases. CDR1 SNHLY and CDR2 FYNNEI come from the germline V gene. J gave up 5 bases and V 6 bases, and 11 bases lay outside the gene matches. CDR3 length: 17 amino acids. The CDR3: CASSVAWTSGSVDTQYF. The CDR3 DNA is TGTGCCAGCAGCGTTGCATGGACTAGCGGGAGTGTAGATACGCAGTATTTT.

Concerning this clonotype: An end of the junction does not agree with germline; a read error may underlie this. CDR3 loop: CGAREDGISGANVLTF. CDR3 nucleotides: TGCGGTGCTAGGGAGGATGGGATCTCTGGGGCCAACGTCCTGACTTTC. This chain links TRBV20-1 with TRBJ2-6; maybe TRBD2 (6 bases). The V gene's germline CDR1 is DFQATT and CDR2 SNEGSKA (reference sequence). CDR3 length equals 16 residues.

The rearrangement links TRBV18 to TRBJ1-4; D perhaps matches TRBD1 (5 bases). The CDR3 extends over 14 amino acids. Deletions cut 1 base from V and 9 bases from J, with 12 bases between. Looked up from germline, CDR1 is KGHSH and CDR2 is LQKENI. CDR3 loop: CASSPQGSSKKLFF. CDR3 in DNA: TGTGCCAGCTCACCACAGGGGAGTTCGAAAAAACTGTTTTTT. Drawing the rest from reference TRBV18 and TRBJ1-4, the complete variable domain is NAGVMQNPRHLVRRRGQEARLRCSPMKGHSHVYWYRQLPEEGLKFMVYLQKENIIDESGMPKERFSAEFPKEGPSILRIQQVVRGDSAAYFCASSPQGSSKKLFFGSGTQLSVL.

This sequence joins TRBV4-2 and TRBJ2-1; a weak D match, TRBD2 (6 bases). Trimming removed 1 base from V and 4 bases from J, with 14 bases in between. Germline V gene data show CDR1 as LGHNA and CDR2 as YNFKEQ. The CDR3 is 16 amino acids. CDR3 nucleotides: TGTGCCAGCAGCCAAGTTCGGTCGGCGGGGTACAATGAGCAGTTCTTC. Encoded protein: CASSQVRSAGYNEQFF.

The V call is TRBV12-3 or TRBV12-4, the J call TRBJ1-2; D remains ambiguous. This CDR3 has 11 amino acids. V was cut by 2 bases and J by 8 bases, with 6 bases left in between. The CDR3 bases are TGTGCCAGCAGTTTATTGAGAGGCTACACCTTC. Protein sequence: CASSLLRGYTF.

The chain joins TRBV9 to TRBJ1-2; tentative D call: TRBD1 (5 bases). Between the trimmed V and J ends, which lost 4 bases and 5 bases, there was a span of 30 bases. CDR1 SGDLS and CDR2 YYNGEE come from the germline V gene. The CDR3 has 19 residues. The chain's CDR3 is CASSSTVPRSTRGPYGYTF. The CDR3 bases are TGTGCCAGCAGCTCCACCGTCCCGCGGTCGACCCGGGGCCCATATGGCTACACCTTC.

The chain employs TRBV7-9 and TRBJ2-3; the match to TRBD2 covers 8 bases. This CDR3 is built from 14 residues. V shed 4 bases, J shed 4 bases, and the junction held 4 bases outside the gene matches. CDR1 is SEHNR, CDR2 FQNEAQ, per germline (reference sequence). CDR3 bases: TGTGCCAGCAGCTCGACCGGGGGGGCAGATACGCAGTATTTT. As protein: CASSSTGGADTQYF. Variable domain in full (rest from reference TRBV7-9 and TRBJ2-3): DTGVSQNPRHKITKRGQNVTFRCDPISEHNRLYWYRQTLGQGPEFLTYFQNEAQLEKSRLLSDRFSAERPKGSFSTLEIQRTEQGDSAMYLCASSSTGGADTQYFGPGTRLTVL.

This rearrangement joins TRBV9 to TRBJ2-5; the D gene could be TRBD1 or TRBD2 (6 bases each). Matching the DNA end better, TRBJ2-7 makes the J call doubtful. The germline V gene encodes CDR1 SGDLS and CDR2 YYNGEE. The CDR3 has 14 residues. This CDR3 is CASSAQGTWGEQYF. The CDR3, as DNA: TGTGCCAGCAGCGCGCAGGGGACTTGGGGCGAGCAGTACTTC.

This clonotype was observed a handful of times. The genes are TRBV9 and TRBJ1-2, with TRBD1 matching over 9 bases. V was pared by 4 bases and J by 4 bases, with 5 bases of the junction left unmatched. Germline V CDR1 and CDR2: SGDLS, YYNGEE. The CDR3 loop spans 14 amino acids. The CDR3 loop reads CASSPTGGIYGYTF. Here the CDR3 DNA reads TGTGCCAGCAGCCCGACAGGGGGTATCTATGGCTACACCTTC.

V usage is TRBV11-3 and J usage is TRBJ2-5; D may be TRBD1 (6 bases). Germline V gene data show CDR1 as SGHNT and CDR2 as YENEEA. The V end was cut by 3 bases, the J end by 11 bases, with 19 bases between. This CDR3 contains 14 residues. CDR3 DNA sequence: TGTGCCAGCAGCTTCACAGGGTTCAGCAATGAGCAGTACTTC. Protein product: CASSFTGFSNEQYF.

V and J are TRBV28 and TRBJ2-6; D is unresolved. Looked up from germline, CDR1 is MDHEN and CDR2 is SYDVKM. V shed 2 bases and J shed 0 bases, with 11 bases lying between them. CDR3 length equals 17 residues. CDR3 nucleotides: TGTGCCAGCAGTTTAGGGGTTGGCCTCTCTGGGGCCAACGTCCTGACTTTC. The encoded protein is CASSLGVGLSGANVLTF. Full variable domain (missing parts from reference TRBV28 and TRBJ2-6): DVKVTQSSRYLVKRTGEKVFLECVQDMDHENMFWYRQDPGLGLRLIYFSYDVKMKEKGDIPEGYSVSREKKERFSLILESASTNQTSMYLCASSLGVGLSGANVLTFGAGSRLTVL.

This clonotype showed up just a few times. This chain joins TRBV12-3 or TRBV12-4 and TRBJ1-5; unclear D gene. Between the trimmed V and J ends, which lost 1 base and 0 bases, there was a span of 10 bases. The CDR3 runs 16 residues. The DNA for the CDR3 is TGTGCCAGCAGTTTAGTAGGTGGTGATAGCAATCAGCCCCAGCATTTT. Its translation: CASSLVGGDSNQPQHF.

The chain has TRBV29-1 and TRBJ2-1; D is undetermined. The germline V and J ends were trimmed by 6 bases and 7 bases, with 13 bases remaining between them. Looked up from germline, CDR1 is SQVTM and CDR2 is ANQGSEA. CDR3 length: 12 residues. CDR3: CSVWNDGNEQFF. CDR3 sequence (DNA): TGCAGCGTATGGAACGACGGGAATGAGCAGTTCTTC.

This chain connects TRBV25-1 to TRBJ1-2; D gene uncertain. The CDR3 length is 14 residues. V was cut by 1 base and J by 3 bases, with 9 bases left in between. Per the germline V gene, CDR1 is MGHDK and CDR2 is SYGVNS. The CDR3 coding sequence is TGTGCCAGCAGTGAATGGGGTTACGACTATGGCTACACCTTC. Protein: CASSEWGYDYGYTF.

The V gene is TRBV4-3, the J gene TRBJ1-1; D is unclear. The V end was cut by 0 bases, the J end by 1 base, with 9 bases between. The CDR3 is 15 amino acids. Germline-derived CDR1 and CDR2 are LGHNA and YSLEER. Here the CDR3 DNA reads TGCGCCAGCAGCCAAGACTGGGTAGGGAACACTGAAGCTTTCTTT. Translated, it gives CASSQDWVGNTEAFF.

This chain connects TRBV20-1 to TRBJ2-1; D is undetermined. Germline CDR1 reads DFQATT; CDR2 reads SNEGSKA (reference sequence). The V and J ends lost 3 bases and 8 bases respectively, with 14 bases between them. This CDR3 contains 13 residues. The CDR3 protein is CSARELWRDEQFF. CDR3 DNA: TGCAGTGCTAGGGAACTCTGGCGCGATGAGCAGTTCTTC.

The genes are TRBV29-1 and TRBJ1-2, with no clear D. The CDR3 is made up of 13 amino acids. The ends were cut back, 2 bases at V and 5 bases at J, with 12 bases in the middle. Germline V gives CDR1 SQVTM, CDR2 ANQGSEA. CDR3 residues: CSVERVGGYGYTF. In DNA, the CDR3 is TGCAGCGTTGAAAGGGTGGGCGGTTATGGCTACACCTTC. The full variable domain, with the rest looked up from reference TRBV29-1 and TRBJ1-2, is SAVISQKPSRDICQRGTSLTIQCQVDSQVTMMFWYRQQPGQSLTLIATANQGSEATYESGFVIDKFPISRPNLTFSTLTVSNMSPEDSSIYLCSVERVGGYGYTFGSGTRLTVV.

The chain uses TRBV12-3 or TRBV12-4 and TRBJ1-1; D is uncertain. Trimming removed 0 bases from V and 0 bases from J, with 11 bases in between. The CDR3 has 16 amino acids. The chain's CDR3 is CASSLAPQVMNTEAFF. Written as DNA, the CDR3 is TGTGCCAGCAGTTTAGCCCCCCAGGTTATGAACACTGAAGCTTTCTTT.

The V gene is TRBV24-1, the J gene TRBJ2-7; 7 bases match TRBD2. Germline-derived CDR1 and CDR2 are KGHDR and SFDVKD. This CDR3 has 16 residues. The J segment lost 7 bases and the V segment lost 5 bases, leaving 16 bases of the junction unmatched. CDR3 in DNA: TGTGCCACCAGTGCCCGGCGGTGGGGCCGGGGGGATGAGCAGTACTTC. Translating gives CATSARRWGRGDEQYF.

The DNA of the CDR3 is TGTGCCAGCCGTGCGTCAGGGGTTGCAGATACGCAGTATTTT. Amino acid sequence: CASRASGVADTQYF. The chain couples TRBV27 to TRBJ2-3, with D maybe TRBD1 (6 bases). V lost 8 bases and J lost 4, with 16 bases in between. There are 14 residues in the CDR3. In germline, CDR1 is MNHEY, CDR2 SMNVEV (reference sequence).

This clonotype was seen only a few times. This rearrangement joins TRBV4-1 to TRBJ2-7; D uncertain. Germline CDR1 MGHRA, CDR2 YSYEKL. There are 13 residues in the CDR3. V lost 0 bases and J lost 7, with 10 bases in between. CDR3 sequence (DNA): TGCGCCAGCAGCCAAGATAATCCAAGGGAGCAGTACTTC. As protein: CASSQDNPREQYF.

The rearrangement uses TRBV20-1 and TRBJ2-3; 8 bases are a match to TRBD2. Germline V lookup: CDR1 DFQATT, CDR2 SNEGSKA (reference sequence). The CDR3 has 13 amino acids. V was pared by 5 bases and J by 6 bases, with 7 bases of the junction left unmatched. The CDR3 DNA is TGCAGTGCTCTACACCCGGGGGGGGATACGCAGTATTTT. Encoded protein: CSALHPGGDTQYF.

For the CDR3, the DNA is TGTGCCAGCAGTTTATGGGGACAGGATGAAAAACTGTTTTTT. This translates into CASSLWGQDEKLFF. This sequence joins TRBV28 and TRBJ1-4, with 8 bases matching TRBD1. The length of the CDR3 is 14 residues. Germline CDR1 MDHEN, CDR2 SYDVKM. J gave up 6 bases and V 0 bases, and 0 bases lay outside the gene matches.